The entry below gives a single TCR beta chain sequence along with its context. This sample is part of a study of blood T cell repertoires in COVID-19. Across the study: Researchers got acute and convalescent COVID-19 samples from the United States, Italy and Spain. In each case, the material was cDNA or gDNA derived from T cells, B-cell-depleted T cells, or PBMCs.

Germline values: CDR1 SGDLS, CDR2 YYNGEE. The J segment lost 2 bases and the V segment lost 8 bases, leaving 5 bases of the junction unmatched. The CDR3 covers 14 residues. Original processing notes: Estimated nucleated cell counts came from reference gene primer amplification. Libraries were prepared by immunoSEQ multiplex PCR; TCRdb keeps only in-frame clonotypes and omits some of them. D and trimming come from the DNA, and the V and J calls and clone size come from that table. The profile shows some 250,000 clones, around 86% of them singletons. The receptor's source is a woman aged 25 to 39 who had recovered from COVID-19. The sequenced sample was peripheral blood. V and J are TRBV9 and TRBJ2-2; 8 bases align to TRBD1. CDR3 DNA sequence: TGTGCCAGTTCTGACAGGGGAAACACCGGGGAGCTGTTTTTT. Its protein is CASSDRGNTGELFF.